This TCR beta chain was captured in a study of blood T cell repertoires in COVID-19. Method: immunoSEQ multiplex PCR; TCRdb's copy keeps in-frame clones and lacks some. The data hold about 120,000 clones, with 85% observed a single time. This TCR was recovered from a human donor in a cohort sampled during active COVID-19. Sequenced input: peripheral blood.

The CDR3 region has the DNA TGTGCCAGCAGCAAACCCGGGGGGACTGGGAATGAAAAACTGTTTTTT. It translates to CASSKPGGTGNEKLFF. The V and J genes are TRBV5-4 and TRBJ1-4; weak D call: TRBD1 (5 bases). Germline CDR1 and CDR2: SGHNT and YYREEE (reference sequence). Trimming left V 4 bases short and J 5 bases short, with 18 bases between. This CDR3 has 16 amino acids.